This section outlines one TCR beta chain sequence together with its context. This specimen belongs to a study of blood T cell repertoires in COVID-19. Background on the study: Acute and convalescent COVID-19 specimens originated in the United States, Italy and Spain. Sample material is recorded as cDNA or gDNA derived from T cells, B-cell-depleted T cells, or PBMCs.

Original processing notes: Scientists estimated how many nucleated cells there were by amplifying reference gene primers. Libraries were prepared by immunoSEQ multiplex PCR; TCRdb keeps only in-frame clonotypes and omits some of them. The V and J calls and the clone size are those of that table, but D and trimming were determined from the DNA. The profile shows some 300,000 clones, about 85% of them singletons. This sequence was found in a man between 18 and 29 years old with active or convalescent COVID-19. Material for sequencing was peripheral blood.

The CDR3, as DNA: TGTGCCAGCAGTTTAGCAGGGGGCGAGCGAGGTCATACTGAAGCTTTCTTT. Residues: CASSLAGGERGHTEAFF. This chain uses TRBV28 with TRBJ1-1; 8 nucleotides line up with TRBD1. From germline, CDR1 is MDHEN and CDR2 SYDVKM. The V and J ends lost 2 bases and 5 bases, in that order; junction bases with no gene match: 13. The CDR3 is made up of 17 amino acids.